This TCR beta chain was captured in a study of T cells in localized non-small cell lung cancer. Of note for this clone: Its antigen is not identified.

Measured with immunoSEQ multiplex PCR; TCRdb has only the in-frame clones, and not every one. The sample lists about 51,000 clones; 81% were seen once. Broader study findings: Longer overall survival accompanied higher blood T cell density. Researchers found a median approximately 60 of the top 100 tumor clones in adjacent lung.

Sequencing used peripheral blood mononuclear cells, obtained before any cancer treatment. This TCR was sampled from a man aged 35 to 69 with stage III lung adenocarcinoma.

The CDR3 loop is CASSEGHMNFYEQYF. The CDR3 bases are TGTGCCAGCAGTGAAGGGCACATGAATTTCTACGAGCAGTACTTC. V is TRBV6-1 and J is TRBJ2-7; D ambiguous. Germline assignment: CDR1 MNHNS and CDR2 SASEGT. This CDR3 spans 15 amino acids. The V and J ends lost 1 base and 3 bases respectively, with 13 bases between them.